This passage covers 5 T cell receptor beta chains from one sample sequenced in a study of T cell repertoires in cytomegalovirus infection. One entry per CDR3 protein results from TCRdb running MiXCR on the reads. The sample carries about 570,000 distinct CDR3 sequences, almost 40% recorded once. These receptors' antigens are unknown. This sample comprised cultured PBMCs, obtained from culture after CMV antigen stimulation. Receptor source: a human donor in good health (CMV status not recorded). Some clones in this sample may be carry-over from other donors' samples.

J is TRBJ2-7 and V is TRBV18, with TRBD1 identical over 11 bases. The J segment lost 5 bases and the V segment lost 3 bases, leaving 18 bases of the junction unmatched. The CDR3 runs to 19 residues. Germline CDR1 KGHSH, CDR2 LQKENI. CDR3 region: CASSPNPGQGVFSLHEQYF. The CDR3 region has the DNA TGTGCCAGCTCACCCAACCCGGGACAGGGGGTTTTTTCTCTCCACGAGCAGTACTTC.

This clonotype appeared a few times. The rearrangement joins TRBV7-9 to TRBJ2-7; either TRBD1 or TRBD2 may supply D (5 bases each). V lost 5 bases and J lost 7, with 9 bases in between. The CDR3 covers 11 residues. Germline CDR1 is SEHNR and CDR2 is FQNEAQ (reference sequence). The CDR3 DNA reads as TGTGCCAGCAGCCCCGAGGGGGAGCAGTACTTC. Encoded protein: CASSPEGEQYF. The full variable domain, completed using reference TRBV7-9 and TRBJ2-7, is DTGVSQNPRHKITKRGQNVTFRCDPISEHNRLYWYRQTLGQGPEFLTYFQNEAQLEKSRLLSDRFSAERPKGSFSTLEIQRTEQGDSAMYLCASSPEGEQYFGPGTRLTVT.

The rearrangement joins TRBV20-1 to TRBJ2-3; D is unresolved. V dropped 3 bases and J dropped 5 bases, with 9 bases sitting between them. The CDR3 runs 12 residues. Germline V lookup: CDR1 DFQATT, CDR2 SNEGSKA (reference sequence). The CDR3 region is CSASGTGDTQYF. CDR3 coding DNA: TGCAGTGCTAGTGGCACGGGAGATACGCAGTATTTT.

This clonotype was seen only a few times. The chain uses TRBV7-2 and TRBJ1-3; D remains ambiguous. CDR1 and CDR2 (germline): SGHTA, FQGNSA. V was pared by 0 bases and J by 4 bases, with 4 bases between. CDR3 length: 13 amino acids. The CDR3 region is CASSLAMGNTIYF. The CDR3 DNA sequence: TGTGCCAGCAGCTTAGCTATGGGAAACACCATATATTTT.

The chain links TRBV5-6 to TRBJ2-7, with TRBD1 as a possible D gene (5 bases). Germline V gives CDR1 SGHDT, CDR2 YYEEEE. The CDR3 covers 15 residues. The V gene lost 4 bases and the J gene lost 3 bases, with 17 bases spanning the gap. The CDR3 protein is CASSPWPQGHYEQYF. The DNA of the CDR3 is TGTGCCAGCAGCCCGTGGCCCCAGGGCCACTACGAGCAGTACTTC.